Described below is a single T cell receptor (beta chain) sequence and its context. This record belongs to a study of control samples from healthy donors and cancer patients. V trimming: 7 bases; J trimming: 5 bases; junction bases outside the gene matches: 10. Germline V gene sequence: CDR1 LNHDA, CDR2 SQIVND (reference sequence). The CDR3 has 14 amino acids. Generated by immunoSEQ multiplex PCR, the TCRdb table keeps only in-frame clones and is missing some. The data hold tens of thousands of clones, with approximately 82% observed a single time. The chain combines TRBV19 with TRBJ1-2, with TRBD1 matching over 7 bases. The sequencing input was blood. The receptor was derived from a man aged 60 to 69 in good health. CDR3 nucleotide sequence: TGTGCCAGTACCCCTTGGGGACAGCAATATGGCTACACCTTC. Translated, it gives CASTPWGQQYGYTF.